The rows below give T cell receptor beta chains drawn from one sample of a study of regulatory T cells. Assay: immunoSEQ multiplex PCR; the TCRdb copy retains only in-frame clones and omits some. This table holds over 9,000 clones, approximately 80% found once. The sample taken for sequencing was CD8+ T cells sorted from blood. These receptor sequences come from a person aged 18 to 30 with CD3G deficiency. The CDR3 runs from the conserved cysteine through the conserved F or W. Each record gives: clone size, V gene, D gene, J gene, CDR3 DNA, CDR3 protein. D genes are given only for firm matches. The size entry is marked missing in some rows and otherwise reads once, few, many or a size class.

size: .; V: TRBV27; D: TRBD2; J: TRBJ2-1; DNA: TGTGCCAGCAGTCTAGCGGGCCGAAACAATGAGCAGTTCTTC; CDR3: CASSLAGRNNEQFF
size: .; V: TRBV6-1; D: TRBD1; J: TRBJ1-5; DNA: TGTGCCAGCACCGCCGGGACAGGGGGCCGGCAGCCCCAGCATTTT; CDR3: CASTAGTGGRQPQHF
size: .; V: TRBV27; D: .; J: TRBJ2-2; DNA: TGTGCCAGCAGGGAGTATAACGCGAACACCGGGGAGCTGTTTTTT; CDR3: CASREYNANTGELFF
size: .; V: TRBV13; D: TRBD2; J: TRBJ2-1; DNA: TGTGCCAGCAGCGAGACGTTGGGGACTAGGGGCACCCATGAGCAGTTCTTC; CDR3: CASSETLGTRGTHEQFF
size: .; V: TRBV10-2; D: .; J: TRBJ2-2; DNA: TGCGCCAGCAGTGACCGCGGAAAAGACACCGGGGAGCTGTTTTTT; CDR3: CASSDRGKDTGELFF
size: .; V: TRBV7-9; D: .; J: TRBJ2-7; DNA: TGTGCCAGCAGCCCAGCAACAGATTACGAGCAGTACTTC; CDR3: CASSPATDYEQYF
size: .; V: TRBV28; D: .; J: TRBJ2-6; DNA: TGTGCCAGCAGTCCCCTCCCCTCTGGGGCCAACGTCCTGACTTTC; CDR3: CASSPLPSGANVLTF
size: .; V: TRBV28; D: .; J: TRBJ2-7; DNA: TGTGCCAGCAGCCCCGGGCCGGCCTACGAGCAGTACTTC; CDR3: CASSPGPAYEQYF
size: once; V: TRBV6-1; D: TRBD1; J: TRBJ1-2; DNA: TGTGCCAGCAGTAATGCAGGGGGCGGGCATGGCTACACCTTC; CDR3: CASSNAGGGHGYTF
size: .; V: TRBV28; D: .; J: TRBJ2-7; DNA: TGTGCCAGCAGGGACAGCGCCCACCCCTACGAGCAGTACTTC; CDR3: CASRDSAHPYEQYF
size: .; V: TRBV19; D: TRBD2; J: TRBJ2-7; DNA: TGTGCCAGTAGTGCGAGGTCCGCGGGGGTCTACGAGCAGTACTTC; CDR3: CASSARSAGVYEQYF
size: .; V: TRBV6-1; D: .; J: TRBJ2-7; DNA: TGTGCCAGCAGTTGGTACGCAACGGGCGAGCAGTACTTC; CDR3: CASSWYATGEQYF
size: .; V: TRBV7-9; D: .; J: TRBJ2-2; DNA: TGTGCCAGCAGCTCCATTAGAGGGGGAACCGGGGAGCTGTTTTTT; CDR3: CASSSIRGGTGELFF